The 3 T cell receptor beta chains below all came from one sample that was sequenced in a study of glioma-infiltrating T cells. The iRepertoire nested amplicon-rescue multiplex PCR amplified TCR alpha and beta CDR3s from RNA. TCRdb called the multiplex PCR reads again in MiXCR, with one record for every CDR3 protein. The sample includes about 4,000 distinct CDR3 sequences, about 92% of them seen just once. The sequenced sample was glioma tissue, nonneoplastic brain tissue, or PBMCs (not recorded which). Source of these receptors: a human donor with low-grade glioma or glioblastoma, undergoing nonglioma brain surgery, or in good health (not recorded which).

Points on this clonotype: Because this beta chain is a stray read in a library intended to capture alpha chains, its abundance should not be given much weight. The gene calls are TRBV6-1 and TRBJ2-7; no clear D. Germline assignment: CDR1 MNHNS and CDR2 SASEGT. V lost 7 bases and J lost 1, with 11 bases in between. This CDR3 is 13 amino acids long. The CDR3 protein is CASNPSQSYEQYF. The CDR3 nucleotides are TGTGCCAGCAATCCCTCCCAGTCCTACGAGCAGTACTTC.

Of note for this clonotype: Within a library made for alpha chains, this beta chain is off target, and its count is uninformative. The chain couples TRBV6-6 to TRBJ1-2; D unresolved. V was pared by 0 bases and J by 5 bases, with 16 bases between. The CDR3 covers 16 residues. CDR1 MNHNY and CDR2 SVGAGI come from the germline V gene (reference sequence). The CDR3 sequence: CASSYSNGRGRYGYTF. The CDR3 nucleotides read TGTGCCAGCAGTTACTCGAACGGAAGAGGCAGATATGGCTACACCTTC.

On this clonotype itself: Found in a library prepared for alpha chains, this beta chain is an off-target read, and its abundance has little meaning. The chain couples TRBV6-1 to TRBJ2-3; 7 bases are a match to TRBD1. The CDR3 length is 14 residues. V lost 4 bases, J lost 1 base, and 2 bases stayed unmatched. Germline values: CDR1 MNHNS, CDR2 SASEGT. This chain's CDR3 is CASSVQGGTDTQYF. In nucleotides, the CDR3 is TGTGCCAGCAGTGTCCAGGGGGGCACAGATACGCAGTATTTT.